This T cell receptor (beta chain) emerged from a study of T cell responses to AZD1222 COVID-19 vaccine (dated by TCRdb to the early 2020s). With regard to the full study: A total of under 250 trial participants underwent TCR sequencing, of whom approximately 200 had received two doses of AZD1222 and roughly 26 had received two doses of the MenACWY control vaccine. Enrollment into the trials was organized by age into subgroups of 18-55, 56-69 and 70-plus years, and those subgroups contained about 160, 30 and 59 TCR-sequenced participants, respectively.

The time point tag for this specimen amounts to: about 28 days (+/-7) after the second vaccine dose. AZD1222 recipients with second doses at about 4 weeks or about 12 weeks were pooled, because spike-specific TCR depth and breadth did not differ between schedules. The vaccinee samples were drawn from two UK trials, COV001 and COV002, one of which was a single-blind randomized controlled phase 2/3 trial testing AZD1222 (ChAdOx1 nCoV-19) in healthy adults. For TCRbeta chain sequencing, PBMC samples were collected from trial participants at day 0 and at day 28 after the second dose. The CDR3 regions of human TCRbeta chains were analyzed by immunosequencing. In the paper's pipeline: Repertoire TCRs were matched against a reference library of SARS-CoV-2-specific TCRs generated with the MIRA antigen-specificity platform. Breadth was defined as the fraction of unique TCRs that were SARS-CoV-2-associated. Depth was defined as the fraction of total T cells that were SARS-CoV-2-associated. Using the MIRA data, each spike-specific TCR was mapped to the spike region that the TCR reacts to and placed in a CD4 or CD8 class. Log10-transformed breadth and depth values were compared by one-way ANOVA with Sidak's multiple comparisons tests. TCRdb's version of the immuneACCESS table is confined to in-frame rearrangements and falls short of the full clone set. An unresolved V gene accounts for under half of the shortfall where checked; the remainder is of unknown origin. V, J and clone size were drawn from that table, and D and trimming were deduced from the DNA. Within this sample are about 80,000 clones, with 80% to 95% of them counted one time only. The ten largest clonotypes hold roughly 8% of the sample.

The full study reports these points: In the small 56-69-year group, the increase in depth fell short of significance, most likely because of low power. The whole spike protein was spanned by vaccine-associated CD4 TCRs, and dominant responses were seen in regions 160-218 and 743-854. Because no day 14 peak-response samples were available, the repertoires could be characterized only after the peak T cell response. Participants were mostly white British and included more females than males, and it was suggested by the authors that clonal diversity may have been underestimated. Conclusions about previously exposed vaccinees are limited because only 6 or 7 AZD1222 recipients were SARS-CoV-2 seropositive at baseline. After two AZD1222 doses, spike-specific TCR breadth and depth were significantly higher than at day 0 and than in MenACWY recipients. Nearly half of unique spike-specific TCRs reportedly recognized epitopes outside regions mutated in the B.1.351 and B.1.1.7 variants.

As regards this clone: Which antigen it targets is not known. No much larger clone exists at a distance of one base, and base qualities are not known.

Specimen: peripheral blood, collected 28 days after the second AZD1222 dose. The TCR sequence derives from an adult who received the AZD1222 COVID-19 vaccine.

At the DNA level, the sequence is TGCGCCAGCAGCTTGGCGGCAGACGGAAACACCATATATTTT. It codes for CASSLAADGNTIYF. The rearranged chain carries TRBV5-1 and TRBJ1-3; the D segment cannot be called with confidence. Including cysteine and phenylalanine, the CDR3 has 14 amino acids. The kept DNA is CDR3 alone, 42 bases in frame from the first base. CDR1 and CDR2 (SGHRS, YFSETQ) derive from the germline V gene. V gives up 0 bases and J gives up 4 bases, and the segment between their germline ends measures 8 bases.